The clone carrying this TCR beta chain showed up many times. The target antigen is unknown. This specimen comes from a study of breast tumors, draining lymph nodes, adjacent tissues. Findings of the study overall: Findings are consistent with lymph node origin and intratumoral expansion of most tumor T cells.

CDR3 length equals 15 residues. Germline V CDR1 and CDR2: SGHTA, FQGNSA. J lost 3 bases, V lost 2 bases, and 4 bases had no gene match. Each CDR3 protein gets one entry after TCRdb re-called the multiplex PCR reads with MiXCR. The sample shows about 140,000 distinct CDR3 sequences, 20% to 25% of them seen only once. Axillary draining lymph nodes of breast cancer patients supplied the node samples. This sequence was found in a female donor with breast cancer. Some clones in this sample may be carry-over from other donors' samples. V is TRBV7-2 and J is TRBJ2-1; 7 positions agree with TRBD2. Sequences were obtained from axillary lymph node tissue. The CDR3 protein is CASSLSGVSYNEQFF. The CDR3 DNA sequence: TGTGCCAGCAGCTTAAGCGGGGTTAGCTACAATGAGCAGTTCTTC. Combining the CDR3 with reference TRBV7-2 and TRBJ2-1 gives the whole variable domain GAGVSQSPSNKVTEKGKDVELRCDPISGHTALYWYRQSLGQGLEFLIYFQGNSAPDKSGLPSDRFSAERTGGSVSTLTIQRTQQEDSAVYLCASSLSGVSYNEQFFGPGTRLTVL.